The 25 T cell receptor beta chains below all came from one sample that was sequenced in a study of spatial heterogeneity in lung cancer (dated by TCRdb to between 2018 and 2021). The intended sense of this specimen's time point label: blood at routine non-recurrence follow-up after resection. For TCR sequencing, whole RNA was extracted from tumor and nontumor lung tissue, or from cryopreserved PBMC samples, and no cell sorting was done. Preparation of the library involved 5' RACE. The reads were generated on a NextSeq 500. TCRdb reworked the public reads: Q25 trimming with fastp, MiXCR clone assembly, productive beta chains retained. Entries that share a CDR3 protein sequence are merged under the most common genes and DNA. Within this sample are approximately 56,000 distinct CDR3 sequences, with 6% to 8.5% of them counted one time only. Approximately 35% of the sample is in the top ten clones. This specimen consisted of PBMCs, obtained at follow-up. The receptors derive from a female donor with early-stage non-small cell lung cancer.

This clonotype came up many times. This chain connects TRBV7-2 to TRBJ1-1; tentative D call: TRBD1 (6 bases). The CDR3 sequence is 15 residues long. CDR1 and CDR2 (germline): SGHTA, FQGNSA. V was shortened by 2 bases and J by 4 bases, with 14 bases between the two germline ends. The CDR3 nucleotides are TGTGCCAGCAGCTTACAGGGGCAAGGGAGCACTGAAGCTTTCTTT. It yields the protein CASSLQGQGSTEAFF.

This clonotype has ten or more counts. The chain combines TRBV5-8 with TRBJ1-1; D gene unclear. Deletions cut 0 bases from V and 5 bases from J, with 14 bases between. CDR1 SGHTS and CDR2 YDEGEE come from the germline V gene. This CDR3 has 15 residues. The chain's CDR3 is CASSLAPEYMTEAFF. The CDR3 region has the DNA TGTGCCAGCAGCTTGGCCCCGGAGTATATGACTGAAGCTTTCTTT.

A few counts support this clonotype. The J gene is TRBJ2-7, the V gene TRBV18; 9 bases match TRBD2. The CDR3 consists of 14 residues. Germline V gives CDR1 KGHSH, CDR2 LQKENI. Trimming removed 1 base from V and 4 bases from J; junction bases left unmatched: 2. CDR3 in DNA: TGTGCCAGCTCACCACTAGCGGGGGAATACGAGCAGTACTTC. It yields the protein CASSPLAGEYEQYF.

With regard to this clonotype: A read error is possible here, since a much larger clone lies one base away. The chain couples TRBV12-3 or TRBV12-4 to TRBJ2-3; a possible D gene is TRBD2 (5 bases). The CDR3 runs to 15 residues. V was shortened by 7 bases and J by 3 bases, with 17 bases between the two germline ends. The CDR3 loop is CASMLGLAKTDTQYF. CDR3 in DNA: TGTGCCAGCATGCTAGGGCTAGCCAAGACAGATACGCAGTATTTT.

This chain links TRBV11-3 with TRBJ2-3; perhaps TRBD1 as D (5 bases). From germline, CDR1 is SGHNT and CDR2 YENEEA. The CDR3 has 15 residues. The V gene lost 8 bases and the J gene lost 0 bases, with 15 bases spanning the gap. The CDR3 spells CASAPQGQSTDTQYF. The CDR3 DNA is TGTGCCAGCGCCCCCCAGGGCCAAAGCACAGATACGCAGTATTTT.

This clonotype was seen more than once but under ten times. The chain has TRBV20-1 and TRBJ1-2, with 7 positions matching TRBD1. CDR1 is DFQATT and CDR2 is SNEGSKA in the germline V gene (reference sequence). Trimming took 0 bases from V and 7 from J; bases not matched to a gene: 8. The CDR3 length is 14 residues. The CDR3 nucleotides read TGCAGTGCTAGAGATCCGACAGGGATATTTGGCTACACCTTC. Protein product: CSARDPTGIFGYTF.

This clonotype was observed a few times. For the CDR3, the DNA is TGTGCCAGCAGCATCCTCCAGGGGGCCCTGTACCAAGAGACCCAGTACTTC. Protein: CASSILQGALYQETQYF. This chain links TRBV11-2 with TRBJ2-5, with TRBD1 identical over 8 bases. V dropped 5 bases and J dropped 0; count of bases not matched to a gene: 11. Germline CDR1 reads SGHAT; CDR2 reads FQNNGV. The CDR3 extends over 17 amino acids.

This clonotype was counted ten times or more. The chain links TRBV28 to TRBJ1-4; D gene unclear. Germline V gene sequence: CDR1 MDHEN, CDR2 SYDVKM. Trimming left V 5 bases short and J 0 bases short, with 13 bases between. The CDR3 runs 16 residues. In DNA, the CDR3 is TGTGCCAGCAGTCCCTTAGGCGGGCCAACTAATGAAAAACTGTTTTTT. Amino acids: CASSPLGGPTNEKLFF. Based on the CDR3 plus reference TRBV28 and TRBJ1-4, the full variable domain is DVKVTQSSRYLVKRTGEKVFLECVQDMDHENMFWYRQDPGLGLRLIYFSYDVKMKEKGDIPEGYSVSREKKERFSLILESASTNQTSMYLCASSPLGGPTNEKLFFGSGTQLSVL.

This clonotype was picked up many times. The gene calls are TRBV6-5 and TRBJ1-4; D gene uncertain. The germline V gene encodes CDR1 MNHEY and CDR2 SVGAGI. The V gene lost 11 bases and the J gene lost 6 bases, with 10 bases spanning the gap. The CDR3 has 11 residues. The CDR3 nucleotides read TGTGCCCCACGGTCGGATGAAAAACTGTTTTTT. It specifies CAPRSDEKLFF.

This clonotype was seen repeatedly, ten times or more. V is TRBV21-1 and J is TRBJ1-1. TRBV21-1 is a pseudogene segment. The CDR3 spans 14 residues. The CDR3 loop reads CTTSRGEGATEAFF. The CDR3 nucleotides are TGTACTACCAGCAGAGGGGAGGGTGCAACTGAAGCTTTCTTT.

The rearrangement joins TRBV4-2 to TRBJ1-1; D is unresolved. Germline CDR1 reads LGHNA; CDR2 reads YNFKEQ. V lost 0 bases and J 6 bases, leaving 14 bases between the germline ends. The length of the CDR3 is 15 residues. The CDR3 DNA reads as TGTGCCAGCAGCCAAGATACCGAGGGTGGCGCTGAAGCTTTCTTT. Residues: CASSQDTEGGAEAFF.

This clonotype has only one observation. This may be a read error: a much more frequent sequence differs by one nucleotide. This chain connects TRBV29-1 to TRBJ2-5; tentative D call: TRBD2 (7 bases). Germline CDR1 is SQVTM and CDR2 is ANQGSEA. The CDR3 runs to 13 residues. Trimming removed 8 bases at V and 5 bases at J, with 18 bases between. This CDR3 reads CSSGGGGHETQYF. CDR3 in DNA: TGCAGCAGTGGAGGGGGAGGGCACGAGACCCAGTACTTC.

This clonotype was counted ten times or more. This sequence joins TRBV9 and TRBJ2-7; perhaps D is TRBD1 or TRBD2 (5 bases each). Germline assignment: CDR1 SGDLS and CDR2 YYNGEE. The CDR3 is made up of 14 amino acids. Trimming pared 2 bases from V and 2 bases from J, leaving 11 bases between. For the CDR3, the DNA is TGTGCCAGCAGCGTTGGGGGATCGACCTACGAGCAGTACTTC. Amino acid sequence: CASSVGGSTYEQYF. Together with reference TRBV9 and TRBJ2-7, the CDR3 gives the full variable domain: DSGVTQTPKHLITATGQRVTLRCSPRSGDLSVYWYQQSLDQGLQFLIQYYNGEERAKGNILERFSAQQFPDLHSELNLSSLELGDSALYFCASSVGGSTYEQYFGPGTRLTVT.

This clonotype appeared a few times. The chain carries TRBV6-5 and TRBJ2-1; weak D call: TRBD2 (7 bases). Trimming shortened V by 5 bases and J by 4 bases, and 30 bases separated the two germline ends. The germline gives CDR1 MNHEY, CDR2 SVGAGI. The CDR3 contains 20 residues. The CDR3 region has the DNA TGTGCCAGCAGTCATGGGGGGGCTCCTTACCGGGCCAGCGTATACAATGAGCAGTTCTTC. Translation: CASSHGGAPYRASVYNEQFF.

As for this clonotype: It may be a read error: a sequence one base away is much more abundant. The final CDR3 position lacks the conserved phenylalanine or tryptophan, pointing to a likely read error. The rearrangement joins TRBV5-1 to TRBJ1-4; no reliable D call. V lost 5 bases and J lost 0, with 8 bases in between. Per germline, CDR1 SGHRS and CDR2 YFSETQ. The CDR3 has 14 amino acids. This CDR3 is CASSPRTTNEKLFS. CDR3 nucleotide sequence: TGCGCCAGCAGTCCCAGGACAACTAATGAAAAACTGTTTTCT.

This clonotype was recorded at least ten times. CDR3 region: CASSLGTSGTDTQYF. For the CDR3, the DNA is TGTGCCAGCAGCTTAGGTACCAGCGGCACAGATACGCAGTATTTT. The chain has TRBV7-2 and TRBJ2-3; D call uncertain. V shed 1 base and J shed 1 base, with 9 bases lying between them. CDR3 length equals 15 residues. CDR1 and CDR2 (germline): SGHTA, FQGNSA.

This clonotype was detected many times. The J gene is TRBJ1-5, the V gene TRBV12-3 or TRBV12-4; D is unclear. The ends were cut back, 10 bases at V and 4 bases at J, with 14 bases in the middle. The length of the CDR3 is 13 residues. CDR3 in amino acids: CATGQQFNQPQHF. CDR3 sequence (DNA): TGTGCCACCGGGCAGCAGTTTAATCAGCCCCAGCATTTT.

This clonotype ranks as large (0.1 to 1%). The chain couples TRBV12-3 or TRBV12-4 to TRBJ2-7, with D unclear. CDR3 length equals 14 residues. Trimming took 4 bases from V and 2 from J, leaving 12 bases between them. In DNA form, the CDR3 reads TGTGCCAGCAGTTCGGCGACTCATCCCTACGAGCAGTACTTC. Protein product: CASSSATHPYEQYF.

This clonotype has a count of ten or more. The genes are TRBV4-1 and TRBJ2-3, with a tentative D call TRBD1 (5 bases). V dropped 7 bases and J dropped 0 bases, with 14 bases sitting between them. Germline CDR1 reads MGHRA; CDR2 reads YSYEKL. The CDR3 is 15 amino acids. The CDR3 protein is CASTRGDLSTDTQYF. In nucleotides, the CDR3 is TGCGCCAGCACAAGGGGCGATCTTAGCACAGATACGCAGTATTTT.

This clonotype has ten or more counts. The chain links TRBV12-3 or TRBV12-4 to TRBJ2-2, with a weak D call TRBD1 (6 bases). V was trimmed by 7 bases and J by 7 bases, leaving 19 bases between them. CDR3 length: 15 residues. The CDR3 protein is CASTWGQVGGGELFF. The CDR3 region has the DNA TGTGCCAGCACCTGGGGGCAGGTCGGTGGCGGGGAGCTGTTTTTT.

The chain joins TRBV19 to TRBJ1-2; D uncertain. V lost 5 bases, J lost 4 bases, and 11 bases lay in between. Germline V gene data show CDR1 as LNHDA and CDR2 as SQIVND (reference sequence). There are 13 residues in the CDR3. The DNA for the CDR3 is TGTGCCAGTAGTTTTGGCGCTTTCTATGGCTACACCTTC. It encodes CASSFGAFYGYTF.

The genes are TRBV20-1 and TRBJ1-6; 11 bases are shared with TRBD1. Germline trimming cut 0 bases from V and 7 bases from J; bases unmatched to any gene: 8. Germline CDR1 DFQATT, CDR2 SNEGSKA (reference sequence). The CDR3 runs 17 residues. CDR3 residues: CSARDSGQGVVNSPLHF. In nucleotides, the CDR3 is TGCAGTGCTAGAGACTCGGGACAGGGGGTTGTAAATTCACCCCTCCACTTT.

Only a few counts were recorded for this clonotype. The V gene is TRBV7-9, the J gene TRBJ2-1; no reliable D call. There are 13 residues in the CDR3. V lost 1 base and J 10 bases, leaving 11 bases between the germline ends. Germline V gene data show CDR1 as SEHNR and CDR2 as FQNEAQ (reference sequence). CDR3 sequence (DNA): TGTGCCAGCAGCTTAGAAAGTCCTGCGGAGCAGTTCTTC. Translating it yields CASSLESPAEQFF.

This clonotype was counted a few times. The chain links TRBV2 to TRBJ1-1; no clear D. Trimming cost V 4 bases and J 8 bases, with 5 bases left between them. Looked up from germline, CDR1 is SNHLY and CDR2 is FYNNEI. This CDR3 spans 10 amino acids. The CDR3 loop is CASSVGEAFF. The CDR3 region has the DNA TGTGCCAGCAGTGTCGGAGAAGCTTTCTTT.

This chain connects TRBV7-9 to TRBJ2-1; maybe TRBD1 (6 bases). Germline V CDR1 and CDR2: SEHNR, FQNEAQ (reference sequence). Trimming pared 4 bases from V and 8 bases from J, leaving 15 bases between. This CDR3 has 14 residues. This chain's CDR3 is CASSSYRTVHEQFF. The CDR3 bases are TGTGCCAGCAGCTCCTACCGGACAGTTCATGAGCAGTTCTTC.